Listed below are T cell receptor beta chains from one sample, sequenced in a study of blood T cell repertoires in COVID-19. Here immunoSEQ multiplex PCR was the method, and the copy in TCRdb shows in-frame clones only, minus some. Of 95,000 to 100,000 clones listed, roughly 80% are singletons. Sequenced sample: peripheral blood. These receptors originate from a human donor in a cohort sampled during active COVID-19. CDR3s include the opening cysteine and the closing phenylalanine or tryptophan. The D gene is left open where the match is weak. A row's size may be missing; if present it is once, few, many or a size class.

J: TRBJ2-2
V: TRBV14
size: -
D: -
CDR3: CASSPQATGELFF
DNA: TGTGCCAGCAGCCCGCAGGCTACCGGGGAGCTGTTTTTT

J: TRBJ2-7
V: TRBV7-2
size: -
D: -
CDR3: CASSSLESYEQYF
DNA: TGTGCCAGCAGCTCCCTCGAGAGTTACGAGCAGTACTTC

J: TRBJ1-5
V: TRBV5-8
size: once
D: TRBD1
CDR3: CASSRNRGQSNQPQHF
DNA: TGTGCCAGCAGCCGGAACAGGGGGCAAAGCAATCAGCCCCAGCATTTT

J: TRBJ2-1
V: TRBV19
size: few
D: -
CDR3: CASTGGGEQFF
DNA: TGTGCCAGTACGGGGGGCGGTGAGCAGTTCTTC

J: TRBJ2-7
V: TRBV6-1
size: -
D: -
CDR3: CASSELTAYEQYF
DNA: TGTGCCAGCAGTGAACTCACAGCCTACGAGCAGTACTTC

J: TRBJ1-2
V: TRBV7-2
size: -
D: -
CDR3: CASSYRDSYGYTF
DNA: TGTGCCAGCAGCTACAGGGATTCGTATGGCTACACCTTC

J: TRBJ2-7
V: TRBV11-2
size: -
D: TRBD1
CDR3: CASSSDRGDSYEQYF
DNA: TGTGCCAGCAGCTCGGACAGGGGGGACTCCTACGAGCAGTACTTC

J: TRBJ1-1
V: TRBV5-5
size: once
D: TRBD1
CDR3: CASSSRGLLDTEAFF
DNA: TGTGCCAGCAGCTCCAGGGGGCTATTGGACACTGAAGCTTTCTTT

J: TRBJ1-2
V: TRBV6-6
size: -
D: -
CDR3: CASSSLLLYGYTF
DNA: TGTGCCAGCAGTTCACTTCTACTTTATGGCTACACCTTC

J: TRBJ2-3
V: TRBV7-2
size: -
D: TRBD2
CDR3: CASTPFAGVSDTQYF
DNA: TGTGCCAGCACCCCTTTTGCGGGGGTGTCAGATACGCAGTATTTT

J: TRBJ2-1
V: TRBV3-1/TRBV3-2
size: -
D: -
CDR3: CASSQGLDGNEQFF
DNA: TGTGCCAGCAGCCAAGGACTAGACGGCAATGAGCAGTTCTTC

J: TRBJ1-2
V: TRBV5-4
size: -
D: -
CDR3: CASSFGQGTYGYTF
DNA: TGTGCCAGCAGCTTCGGGCAGGGGACCTATGGCTACACCTTC

J: TRBJ2-2
V: TRBV11-2
size: -
D: -
CDR3: CASSFLANTGELFF
DNA: TGTGCCAGCAGCTTCCTAGCGAACACCGGGGAGCTGTTTTTT

J: TRBJ1-1
V: TRBV12-3/TRBV12-4
size: once
D: -
CDR3: CASSLQVNTEAFF
DNA: TGTGCCAGCAGTTTACAGGTCAACACTGAAGCTTTCTTT

J: TRBJ1-2
V: TRBV21-1
size: -
D: -
CDR3: CASSNEGYTF
DNA: TGTGCCAGCAGTAATGAGGGCTACACCTTC

J: TRBJ2-1
V: TRBV29-1
size: once
D: TRBD1
CDR3: CSVDGQGALPNEQFF
DNA: TGCAGCGTTGATGGACAGGGGGCACTTCCCAATGAGCAGTTCTTC

J: TRBJ1-5
V: TRBV7-2
size: -
D: -
CDR3: CASSLDIQPQHF
DNA: TGTGCCAGCAGCTTAGACATTCAGCCCCAGCATTTT

J: TRBJ1-6
V: TRBV28
size: -
D: -
CDR3: CASVLGGPPSPLHF
DNA: TGTGCCAGCGTTCTAGGGGGTCCTCCTTCACCCCTCCACTTT

J: TRBJ2-5
V: TRBV28
size: -
D: TRBD2
CDR3: CAAREGRETQYF
DNA: TGTGCCGCGCGGGAGGGCCGGGAGACCCAGTACTTC

J: TRBJ1-2
V: TRBV19
size: -
D: -
CDR3: CASRQGRANYGYTF
DNA: TGTGCCAGTAGGCAGGGAAGAGCTAACTATGGCTACACCTTC

J: TRBJ1-4
V: TRBV19
size: -
D: -
CDR3: CASSKAAQRPRNEKLFF
DNA: TGTGCCAGTAGTAAGGCAGCCCAACGACCTAGAAATGAAAAACTGTTTTTT